Reported below is one T cell receptor beta chain. The source of the sample is a study of blood T cell repertoires in COVID-19. Germline CDR1 and CDR2: SGHRS and YFSETQ. The CDR3 sequence is 16 residues long. Trimming removed 0 bases from V and 0 bases from J; junction bases left unmatched: 2. In the original analysis: Amplification of reference gene primers provided the estimated nucleated cell counts. Measured with immunoSEQ multiplex PCR; TCRdb has only the in-frame clones, and not every one. V, J and clone size are those of that table, while D and trimming were read from the DNA. The sample holds roughly 75,000 clones, 86% seen once.

Sequences were obtained from peripheral blood. The V and J genes are TRBV5-1 and TRBJ2-3, with 9 bases aligning to TRBD2. The clonotype was recovered from a man at least 80 years old in a cohort sampled during active COVID-19. CDR3 region: CASSLGTSGSTDTQYF. CDR3 bases: TGCGCCAGCAGCTTGGGAACTAGCGGGAGCACAGATACGCAGTATTTT.